A selection of T cell receptor beta chains follows, all from one sample in a study of radiation and T cells in renal cell carcinoma. The repertoire was sequenced with immunoSEQ multiplex PCR; TCRdb's copy has only in-frame clones and lacks some. The data show some 50,000 clones, roughly 84% seen once. The sample here was blood, taken from a patient whose treatment included radiotherapy and nephrectomy. These receptors were taken from a woman aged 70 to 79 with renal cell carcinoma. CDR3s include the opening cysteine and the closing phenylalanine or tryptophan. The order of the fields is J gene, clone size, V gene, D gene, CDR3 DNA, CDR3 protein. A D gene is named only where the DNA matches it firmly. Rows may omit the clone size; those that give it use once, few, many or a size class.

J gene: TRBJ2-3; clone size: -; V gene: TRBV9; D gene: -; CDR3 DNA: TGTGCCAGCAGCTCAGATCCGAGAGATACGCAGTATTTT; CDR3 protein: CASSSDPRDTQYF
J gene: TRBJ1-2; clone size: -; V gene: TRBV10-2; D gene: -; CDR3 DNA: TGCGCCACATACAGGGAAAGTTATGGCTACACCTTC; CDR3 protein: CATYRESYGYTF
J gene: TRBJ2-5; clone size: once; V gene: TRBV5-1; D gene: -; CDR3 DNA: TGCGCCAGCAGCTTTGTTAGTGGCCAGACCCAGTACTTC; CDR3 protein: CASSFVSGQTQYF
J gene: TRBJ1-3; clone size: -; V gene: TRBV6-5; D gene: TRBD1; CDR3 DNA: TGTGCCAGTGAGGGGTCAGGGGGATCTGGAAACACCATATATTTT; CDR3 protein: CASEGSGGSGNTIYF
J gene: TRBJ2-3; clone size: -; V gene: TRBV2; D gene: -; CDR3 DNA: TGTGCCAGCAGCCCAACCAGGACAGTTAGCTATTTT; CDR3 protein: CASSPTRTVSYF
J gene: TRBJ2-2; clone size: -; V gene: TRBV25-1; D gene: -; CDR3 DNA: TGTGCCAGCAGTGAATCGGGGTCAGGCACCGGGGAGCTGTTTTTT; CDR3 protein: CASSESGSGTGELFF
J gene: TRBJ2-1; clone size: -; V gene: TRBV2; D gene: -; CDR3 DNA: TGTGCCAGCAGTGAAAGGGTTGGAGGGCCATGGAATGAGCAGTTCTTC; CDR3 protein: CASSERVGGPWNEQFF
J gene: TRBJ2-1; clone size: -; V gene: TRBV5-1; D gene: TRBD2; CDR3 DNA: TGCGCCAGCGGACTAGCGGGGGAATACAATGAGCAGTTCTTC; CDR3 protein: CASGLAGEYNEQFF
J gene: TRBJ2-1; clone size: once; V gene: TRBV29-1; D gene: -; CDR3 DNA: TGCAGCGTTAAACGGGAATTAGGCTACAATGAGCAGTTCTTC; CDR3 protein: CSVKRELGYNEQFF
J gene: TRBJ1-3; clone size: few; V gene: TRBV18; D gene: -; CDR3 DNA: TGTGCCAGCTCACCTGCCGCCGGGGCTGGAAACACCATATATTTT; CDR3 protein: CASSPAAGAGNTIYF
J gene: TRBJ1-4; clone size: -; V gene: TRBV7-9; D gene: -; CDR3 DNA: TGTGCCAGCAGCCAGGCTCCGATTAATGAAAAACTGTTTTTT; CDR3 protein: CASSQAPINEKLFF
J gene: TRBJ1-5; clone size: -; V gene: TRBV9; D gene: TRBD1; CDR3 DNA: TGTGCCAGCAGCACCGGACAGGAGCTTAAGAGCAATCAGCCCCAGCATTTT; CDR3 protein: CASSTGQELKSNQPQHF
J gene: TRBJ1-5; clone size: -; V gene: TRBV7-9; D gene: -; CDR3 DNA: TGTGCCAGCAGCAACACAGGGATGGGTCAGCCCCAGCATTTT; CDR3 protein: CASSNTGMGQPQHF
J gene: TRBJ1-3; clone size: -; V gene: TRBV11-1; D gene: -; CDR3 DNA: TGTGCCAGCAGCTCGGACAGTCATGGAAACACCATATATTTT; CDR3 protein: CASSSDSHGNTIYF
J gene: TRBJ1-2; clone size: -; V gene: TRBV5-6; D gene: TRBD1; CDR3 DNA: TGTGCCAGCAGCTTGGGACAGGGGGCGCAAGGCTACACCTTC; CDR3 protein: CASSLGQGAQGYTF
J gene: TRBJ2-5; clone size: -; V gene: TRBV5-1; D gene: TRBD2; CDR3 DNA: TGCGCCAGCAGCTTTAGCGGGAGGGGGTCGGAGACCCAGTACTTC; CDR3 protein: CASSFSGRGSETQYF
J gene: TRBJ1-1; clone size: -; V gene: TRBV5-1; D gene: -; CDR3 DNA: TGCGCCAGCAGCGGGGGGGAGTACACTGAAGCTTTCTTT; CDR3 protein: CASSGGEYTEAFF
J gene: TRBJ1-1; clone size: -; V gene: TRBV2; D gene: -; CDR3 DNA: TGTGCCAGCAGTGAAGGGGGGGGATCGATGGGTACTGAAGCTTTCTTT; CDR3 protein: CASSEGGGSMGTEAFF
J gene: TRBJ1-4; clone size: -; V gene: TRBV5-5; D gene: -; CDR3 DNA: TGTGCCAGCAGCTTGGCTGGGGAAGGGGAAAAACTGTTTTTT; CDR3 protein: CASSLAGEGEKLFF
J gene: TRBJ1-4; clone size: -; V gene: TRBV6-6; D gene: -; CDR3 DNA: TGTGCCAGCAGTTCCCGGGTGGACGGTGAAAAACTGTTTTTT; CDR3 protein: CASSSRVDGEKLFF
J gene: TRBJ2-5; clone size: -; V gene: TRBV6-6; D gene: TRBD2; CDR3 DNA: TGTGCCAGCAGTTCGCAGAGACTAGCTGGGCAAGAGACCCAGTACTTC; CDR3 protein: CASSSQRLAGQETQYF
J gene: TRBJ1-2; clone size: few; V gene: TRBV4-2; D gene: -; CDR3 DNA: TGTGCCAGCAGCCAAGTAGGTGGTGGGACCCCGGATGGCTACACCTTC; CDR3 protein: CASSQVGGGTPDGYTF
J gene: TRBJ1-1; clone size: once; V gene: TRBV27; D gene: -; CDR3 DNA: TGTGCCAGCGCCGAAGGTAGCCACACTGAAGCTTTCTTT; CDR3 protein: CASAEGSHTEAFF
J gene: TRBJ1-6; clone size: -; V gene: TRBV6-1; D gene: TRBD1; CDR3 DNA: TGTGCCAGCAGTTCGGACAGGGGGAATTATTCACCCCTCCACTTT; CDR3 protein: CASSSDRGNYSPLHF
J gene: TRBJ2-7; clone size: -; V gene: TRBV18; D gene: -; CDR3 DNA: TGTGCCAGCTCACCACTGGGCGAGTCCGAGCAGTACTTC; CDR3 protein: CASSPLGESEQYF
J gene: TRBJ1-4; clone size: -; V gene: TRBV4-1; D gene: -; CDR3 DNA: TGCGCCAGCAGCCATGGGGGGACGACTAATGAAAAACTGTTTTTT; CDR3 protein: CASSHGGTTNEKLFF
J gene: TRBJ2-2; clone size: -; V gene: TRBV7-3; D gene: TRBD1; CDR3 DNA: TGTGCCAGCAGCCCACAGGGGACCGGGGAGCTGTTTTTT; CDR3 protein: CASSPQGTGELFF
J gene: TRBJ2-5; clone size: -; V gene: TRBV2; D gene: -; CDR3 DNA: TGTGCCAGCAGTGAGCAGACGGTCCAAGAGACCCAGTACTTC; CDR3 protein: CASSEQTVQETQYF
J gene: TRBJ1-1; clone size: -; V gene: TRBV5-5; D gene: TRBD1; CDR3 DNA: TGTGCCAGCAGCTTGGAGGGAGGGGGCCAGGAAGCTTTCTTT; CDR3 protein: CASSLEGGGQEAFF
J gene: TRBJ1-1; clone size: -; V gene: TRBV19; D gene: -; CDR3 DNA: TGTGCCAGTAGTATCATGGGGCTGAATACTGAAGCTTTCTTT; CDR3 protein: CASSIMGLNTEAFF
J gene: TRBJ1-2; clone size: -; V gene: TRBV7-2; D gene: -; CDR3 DNA: TGTGCCAGCAGCTCGGGACCGAATTCTAACTATGGCTACACCTTC; CDR3 protein: CASSSGPNSNYGYTF
J gene: TRBJ2-1; clone size: -; V gene: TRBV14; D gene: -; CDR3 DNA: TGTGCCAGCAGCCAAGCCCCCTACAGGGACGCATTCTTC; CDR3 protein: CASSQAPYRDAFF
J gene: TRBJ1-5; clone size: few; V gene: TRBV5-4; D gene: TRBD1; CDR3 DNA: TGTGCCAGCAGCTTCGGGACAGATCAGCCCCAGCATTTT; CDR3 protein: CASSFGTDQPQHF
J gene: TRBJ1-1; clone size: -; V gene: TRBV10-1; D gene: -; CDR3 DNA: TGCGCCAGCAGATCAGAAGAAGCTTTCTTT; CDR3 protein: CASRSEEAFF
J gene: TRBJ2-3; clone size: -; V gene: TRBV4-1; D gene: TRBD2; CDR3 DNA: TGCGCCAGCAGCCAAGTTAGCGGGAGCCCAGATACGCAGTATTTT; CDR3 protein: CASSQVSGSPDTQYF
J gene: TRBJ2-5; clone size: once; V gene: TRBV29-1; D gene: -; CDR3 DNA: TGCAGCGTTGTGAAGGGGGGAGAGACCCAGTACTTC; CDR3 protein: CSVVKGGETQYF
J gene: TRBJ2-5; clone size: -; V gene: TRBV18; D gene: -; CDR3 DNA: TGTGCCAGCTCACCCCCACAGGGATCTGAGACCCAGTACTTC; CDR3 protein: CASSPPQGSETQYF
J gene: TRBJ1-2; clone size: once; V gene: TRBV18; D gene: -; CDR3 DNA: TGTGCCAGCTCACTCGACCCGTTAAACTATGGCTACACCTTC; CDR3 protein: CASSLDPLNYGYTF
J gene: TRBJ2-1; clone size: -; V gene: TRBV9; D gene: TRBD2; CDR3 DNA: TGTGCCAGCAGCGTAGGCCCAGCGGGGGCCCTCAATGAGCAGTTCTTC; CDR3 protein: CASSVGPAGALNEQFF
J gene: TRBJ2-1; clone size: -; V gene: TRBV27; D gene: -; CDR3 DNA: TGTGCCAGCAGTTTATCGTGGGTGGACAATGAGCAGTTCTTC; CDR3 protein: CASSLSWVDNEQFF
J gene: TRBJ2-7; clone size: -; V gene: TRBV7-7; D gene: -; CDR3 DNA: TGTGCCAGCAGCTTAGGTTCGAACGACGAGCAGTACTTC; CDR3 protein: CASSLGSNDEQYF
J gene: TRBJ1-1; clone size: once; V gene: TRBV19; D gene: TRBD1; CDR3 DNA: TGTGCCAGTGGAAATTACTGGGGACAGGGGGACACTGAAGCTTTCTTT; CDR3 protein: CASGNYWGQGDTEAFF
J gene: TRBJ1-4; clone size: -; V gene: TRBV30; D gene: TRBD1; CDR3 DNA: TGTGCCTGGAGTGTAGGGGGCGGTGAAAAACTGTTTTTT; CDR3 protein: CAWSVGGGEKLFF
J gene: TRBJ2-3; clone size: -; V gene: TRBV5-1; D gene: -; CDR3 DNA: TGCGCCAGCAGCCTCGTGCCCGGGGTGGGCACAGATACGCAGTATTTT; CDR3 protein: CASSLVPGVGTDTQYF
J gene: TRBJ2-1; clone size: -; V gene: TRBV2; D gene: -; CDR3 DNA: TGTGCCAGCAGACAGCGCAATGAGCAGTTCTTC; CDR3 protein: CASRQRNEQFF
J gene: TRBJ1-4; clone size: once; V gene: TRBV7-9; D gene: TRBD1; CDR3 DNA: TGTGCCAGCAGGGCAGGGGGCGCGATTAATGAAAAACTGTTTTTT; CDR3 protein: CASRAGGAINEKLFF
J gene: TRBJ2-1; clone size: -; V gene: TRBV11-2; D gene: TRBD2; CDR3 DNA: TGTGCCAGCAGCTCACTAGCGGTGAGCTCCTACAATGAGCAGTTCTTC; CDR3 protein: CASSSLAVSSYNEQFF
J gene: TRBJ1-1; clone size: -; V gene: TRBV7-3; D gene: TRBD1; CDR3 DNA: TGTGCCAGCAGCTTAGGGGACAGCCTCACTGAAGCTTTCTTT; CDR3 protein: CASSLGDSLTEAFF
J gene: TRBJ1-1; clone size: -; V gene: TRBV6-1; D gene: -; CDR3 DNA: TGTGCCAGCATAGAAAACACTGAAGCTTTCTTT; CDR3 protein: CASIENTEAFF
J gene: TRBJ1-2; clone size: once; V gene: TRBV5-1; D gene: -; CDR3 DNA: TGCGCCAGCAGCTCCGGGGAGCGGATGGTTGGCTACACCTTC; CDR3 protein: CASSSGERMVGYTF
J gene: TRBJ1-2; clone size: -; V gene: TRBV20-1; D gene: -; CDR3 DNA: TGCAGTGCTGCGTCCATCGGCTACACCTTC; CDR3 protein: CSAASIGYTF
J gene: TRBJ1-1; clone size: once; V gene: TRBV9; D gene: -; CDR3 DNA: TGTGCCAGCAGCCCTCTCGGGGTGGAACAGGGTGAAGCTTTCTTT; CDR3 protein: CASSPLGVEQGEAFF
J gene: TRBJ2-7; clone size: -; V gene: TRBV6-1; D gene: -; CDR3 DNA: TGTGCCAGCAGTAACTACCACTCCTACGAGCAGTACTTC; CDR3 protein: CASSNYHSYEQYF
J gene: TRBJ2-7; clone size: -; V gene: TRBV18; D gene: TRBD2; CDR3 DNA: TGTGCCAGCTCACCACCATTACTAGCGGGGACCTACGAGCAGTACTTC; CDR3 protein: CASSPPLLAGTYEQYF
J gene: TRBJ2-2; clone size: -; V gene: TRBV5-6; D gene: TRBD1; CDR3 DNA: TGTGCCAGCAGGACCGGGCCCGGGACAGCGAACACCGGGGAGCTGTTTTTT; CDR3 protein: CASRTGPGTANTGELFF
J gene: TRBJ2-5; clone size: -; V gene: TRBV6-5; D gene: -; CDR3 DNA: TGTGCCAGCAGTAGGGGGGTCCAAGAGACCCAGTACTTC; CDR3 protein: CASSRGVQETQYF
J gene: TRBJ1-2; clone size: -; V gene: TRBV30; D gene: -; CDR3 DNA: TGTGCCTGGATCCCCGGGACGGACCATGGCTACACCTTC; CDR3 protein: CAWIPGTDHGYTF